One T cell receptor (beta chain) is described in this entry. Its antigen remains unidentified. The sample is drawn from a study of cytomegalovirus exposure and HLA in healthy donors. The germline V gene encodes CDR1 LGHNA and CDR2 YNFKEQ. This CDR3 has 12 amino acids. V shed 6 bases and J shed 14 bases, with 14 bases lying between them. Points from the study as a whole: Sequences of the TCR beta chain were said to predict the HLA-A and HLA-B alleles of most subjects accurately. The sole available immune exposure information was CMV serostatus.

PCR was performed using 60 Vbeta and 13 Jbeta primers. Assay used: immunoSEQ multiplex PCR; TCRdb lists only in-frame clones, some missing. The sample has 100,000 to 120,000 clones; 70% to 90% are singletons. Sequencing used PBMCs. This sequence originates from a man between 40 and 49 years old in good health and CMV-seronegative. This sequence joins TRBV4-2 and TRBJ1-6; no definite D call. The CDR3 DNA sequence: TGTGCCAGCAGTGAGGAGGGAGTATCCCTCCACTTT. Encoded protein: CASSEEGVSLHF.